Following are 4 T cell receptor beta chains from one sample sequenced in a study of T cells after yellow fever vaccination. One entry per CDR3 protein results from TCRdb running MiXCR on the 5' RACE reads. Counted here are some 400,000 distinct CDR3 sequences, approximately 19% occurring once; the ten biggest clones make up over 15%. Sequencing used PBMCs, obtained before the yellow fever booster vaccination. Receptor source: a man between 18 and 29 years old who received the YFV17D yellow fever vaccine.

The chain employs TRBV7-2 and TRBJ2-5; D may be TRBD1 or TRBD2 (5 bases each). This CDR3 region has 17 residues. V lost 0 bases, J lost 7 bases, and 21 bases lay in between. Germline lookup yields CDR1 SGHTA and CDR2 FQGNSA. CDR3 coding DNA: TGTGCCAGCAGCTTAGCGGCAAACAGGACTCTCCTAGGGACCCAGTACTTC. Translating it yields CASSLAANRTLLGTQYF.

The chain combines TRBV6-1 with TRBJ2-3; D gene uncertain. The CDR3 has 15 amino acids. The germline V gene has CDR1 MNHNS and CDR2 SASEGT. The V end lost 1 base, the J end lost 2 bases, and 10 bases lay between the germline ends. CDR3 protein: CASSEGRVITDTQYF. The CDR3 region has the DNA TGTGCCAGCAGTGAAGGGCGAGTCATCACAGATACGCAGTATTTT.

This clonotype was seen a handful of times. This chain joins TRBV6-5 and TRBJ2-7; D is possibly TRBD1 or TRBD2 (5 bases each). The CDR3 totals 14 residues. Trimming took off 3 bases at V and 3 bases at J, with 12 bases between the two ends. The V gene's germline CDR1 is MNHEY and CDR2 SVGAGI. The CDR3 loop reads CASSYGGANYEQYF. CDR3 DNA: TGTGCCAGCAGTTATGGGGGAGCTAACTACGAGCAGTACTTC.

J is TRBJ2-7 and V is TRBV6-2 or TRBV6-3; no firm D call. V was trimmed by 2 bases and J by 5 bases, leaving 4 bases between them. This CDR3 is 11 amino acids long. Germline V lookup: CDR1 MNHEY, CDR2 SVGEGT. For the CDR3, the DNA is TGTGCCAGCAGTTACACGAACGAGCAGTACTTC. Protein product: CASSYTNEQYF.